This T cell receptor beta chain emerged from a study of blood T cells in healthy people across ages. Deletions cut 2 bases from V and 14 bases from J, with 16 bases between. The CDR3 contains 13 residues. Germline lookup yields CDR1 MGHRA and CDR2 YSYEKL. A sample-barcoded 5' primer and a J-beta primer mix were used in a second PCR of roughly 7 to 11 cycles. TCRdb re-analysed the 5' RACE reads in MiXCR, keeping a single row per CDR3 protein. Of over 1,200,000 distinct CDR3 sequences in the sample, around 55% were seen once. Overall study findings and caveats: Among T cells, TCR beta diversity per million cells dropped roughly linearly as age rose.

On this clonotype itself: What it recognizes is unknown.

V usage is TRBV4-1 and J usage is TRBJ2-1, with D perhaps TRBD2 (5 bases). The clonotype originates from a young man in good health. The sequenced material came from blood. The CDR3 reads CASSQLVAAGEFF. CDR3 bases: TGCGCCAGCAGCCAATTAGTGGCTGCCGGGGAGTTCTTC.